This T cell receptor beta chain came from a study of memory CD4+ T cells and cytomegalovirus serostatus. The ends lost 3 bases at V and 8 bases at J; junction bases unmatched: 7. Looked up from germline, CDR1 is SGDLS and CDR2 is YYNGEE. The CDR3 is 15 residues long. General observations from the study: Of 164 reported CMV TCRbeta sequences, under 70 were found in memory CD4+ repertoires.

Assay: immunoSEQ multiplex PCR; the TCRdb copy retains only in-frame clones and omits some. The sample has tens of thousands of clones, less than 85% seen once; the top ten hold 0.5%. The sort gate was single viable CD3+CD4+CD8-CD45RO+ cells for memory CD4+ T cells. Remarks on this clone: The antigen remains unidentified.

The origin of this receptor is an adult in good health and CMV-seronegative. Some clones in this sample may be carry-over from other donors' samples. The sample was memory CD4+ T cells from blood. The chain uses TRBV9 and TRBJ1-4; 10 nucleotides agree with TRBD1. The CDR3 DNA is TGTGCCAGCAGCGCGACAGGGGGCGCTTGGGAAAAACTGTTTTTT. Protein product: CASSATGGAWEKLFF.